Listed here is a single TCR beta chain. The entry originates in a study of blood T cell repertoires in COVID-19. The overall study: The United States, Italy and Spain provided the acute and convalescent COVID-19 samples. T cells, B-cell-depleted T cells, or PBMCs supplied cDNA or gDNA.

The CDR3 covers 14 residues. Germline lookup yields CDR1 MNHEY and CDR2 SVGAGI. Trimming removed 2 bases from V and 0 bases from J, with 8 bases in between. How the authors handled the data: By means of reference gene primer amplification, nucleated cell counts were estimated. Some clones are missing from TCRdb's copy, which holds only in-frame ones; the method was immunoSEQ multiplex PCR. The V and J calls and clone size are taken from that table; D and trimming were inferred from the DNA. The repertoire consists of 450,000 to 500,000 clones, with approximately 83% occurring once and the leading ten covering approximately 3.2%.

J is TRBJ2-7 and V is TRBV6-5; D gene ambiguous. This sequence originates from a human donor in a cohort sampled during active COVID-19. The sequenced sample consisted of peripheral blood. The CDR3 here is CASSYQQSSYEQYF. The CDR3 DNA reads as TGTGCCAGCAGTTACCAACAGAGCTCCTACGAGCAGTACTTC.